The sequence of this T cell receptor beta chain was determined in a study of cytomegalovirus exposure and HLA in healthy donors. Study background: Drawn from HLA-typed donors, tens of millions of unique TCRs were held in an early data release.

Study-level results: Immune exposure was documented only through CMV serostatus. Earlier results showed most TCR beta V segments being productive about 90% or about 30% of the time. Reported findings show TCR beta sequences accurately forecast HLA-A and HLA-B alleles in most subjects.

For this clone: What it recognizes is unknown.

This PCR relied on a set of 60 Vbeta primers and 13 Jbeta primers. Measured with immunoSEQ multiplex PCR; TCRdb has only the in-frame clones, and not every one. The repertoire holds tens of thousands of clones, nearly 85% seen once, with approximately 1.4% in the top ten. The sequenced material came from PBMCs. The receptor's source is a man younger than 40 in good health and CMV-seronegative.

The CDR3 is CASSLGGPGQGYGYTF. CDR3 sequence (DNA): TGTGCCAGCAGCTTAGGCGGCCCCGGACAGGGATATGGCTACACCTTC. This rearrangement joins TRBV11-3 to TRBJ1-2, with 8 bases identical to TRBD1. CDR1 is SGHNT and CDR2 is YENEEA in the germline V gene. The CDR3 loop spans 16 amino acids. V trimming: 1 base; J trimming: 5 bases; junction bases outside the gene matches: 9.